The text below deals with one T cell receptor beta chain. Its antigen is currently unknown. Trimming pared 6 bases from V and 0 bases from J, leaving 12 bases between. Germline assignment: CDR1 SQVTM and CDR2 ANQGSEA. This CDR3 has 14 amino acids. This sample was included in a study of shared clonotypes between healthy human individuals. Study summary: The donor group consisted of a couple of women and a few men, aged 18 to 49. Regarding the study as a whole: Memory subsets generally showed smaller estimated richness than naive subsets did.

Repertoires were generated with immunoSEQ multiplex PCR, while TCRdb's copy carries only in-frame clones and drops some. The table lists about 1.1 million clones, about 80% of them singletons. The rearrangement links TRBV29-1 to TRBJ2-1, with TRBD2 as a possible D gene (6 bases). The receptor was isolated from a man aged 18 to 29 in good health. Some clones in this sample may be carry-over from other donors' samples. Specimen: memory CD4+ T cells from PBMCs. The sample's subset: CD45RA-negative fraction. The CDR3 DNA reads TGCAGCGTCGGGGGAGGTACCTCCTACAATGAGCAGTTCTTC. Residues: CSVGGGTSYNEQFF.